This is a list of T cell receptor beta chains from one sample in a study of preoperative IRX-2 immunotherapy in early breast cancer. Method: immunoSEQ multiplex PCR; TCRdb's copy keeps in-frame clones and lacks some. The repertoire consists of about 1,000 clones, with roughly 72% occurring once and the leading ten covering 7% to 9%. The source was tumor tissue, collected before IRX-2 immunotherapy. These receptors all stem from a human donor with breast cancer. The conserved cysteine and the conserved F or W are not part of the CDR3 here. Clone size is not always given. Where it is, it says once, few, many or a class for expanded clones.

abundance | v_gene | CDR3aa
. | TRBV11-3 | ASSWDRKNTEAF
. | TRBV6-8 | ASRDLGTGLTKPQH
. | TRBV4-1 | ASSQSGGTVNTEAF
. | TRBV11-3 | ASTPGLITGELF
. | TRBV11-3 | ASSEISGRAASSYNEQF
large | TRBV6-1 | ASSEAMGQGANTEAF
. | TRBV28 | ASSFRGNTIY
. | TRBV19 | ASSSSTTKETQY
. | TRBV18 | ASSNLGGGAGANVLT
. | TRBV6-8 | ASSYPGSNEQF
. | TRBV18 | ASSAGVNTEAF
few | TRBV12-5 | ASGLVPGTRTEAF
few | TRBV6-8 | ASAPWSGGNTGELF
. | TRBV5-1 | ASSSDPGTGDGQY
. | TRBV19 | ATKPEGSGEQY
. | TRBV25-1 | ASSGSPSTGELF
. | TRBV11-3 | ASSLHGEDTDTQY
. | TRBV19 | ASTEPQYRGRAF
. | TRBV6-8 | ASRQTGRNQPQH
. | TRBV18 | ASSPTSGNPDTQY
. | TRBV4-1 | ASSQESSGVSSYEQY
once | TRBV6-8 | ASRLQGAGQPQH
. | TRBV6-8 | ASSYHRGRFQPQH
. | TRBV29-1 | SVPGGTYEQY
. | TRBV28 | ASSRGQGRETQY
. | TRBV6-8 | ASSGHFNQPQH
. | TRBV19 | ASSIQETVASYEQY
. | TRBV28 | ASSYDSQLTEAF
. | TRBV18 | ASSPGRVPNYGYT
. | TRBV19 | ASSMAQGRYGYT
few | TRBV11-3 | ASSLHRVNTEAF
. | TRBV11-3 | ASSLEPLPNTGELF
. | TRBV6-8 | ASTRQPYEQY
. | TRBV11-3 | ASGPPPRGTEAF
. | TRBV18 | ASSPGEEQPQH
. | TRBV5-1 | ASSPLESSSATNEKLF
. | TRBV11-3 | ASSLVDMRTGELF
. | TRBV19 | ASSILGQWNEKLF
. | TRBV7-2 | ASSSLGRLKAF
. | TRBV11-3 | ASSLKVGGRYGYT
. | TRBV6-8 | ASSYPQGTGANVLT
. | TRBV29-1 | SVHTANYGYT
. | TRBV7-2 | ASSGGRLQPQH
once | TRBV29-1 | SVLAGTYEQY
. | TRBV5-1 | ASSLDSGSSYNEQF
. | TRBV19 | ASSPLYGSGRDTQY
. | TRBV19 | ASSSFRDSEGDNSPLH
. | TRBV7-6 | ASSQQGQGYSPLH
few | TRBV18 | ASSPRATGGTEAF
. | TRBV6-8 | ASRRDRSVYEQY
. | TRBV5-1 | ASSLAPSGGDNEQF
. | TRBV18 | ASSPAGGHEQY
. | TRBV11-3 | ASSLELIAGGNEQF
few | TRBV28 | ASSRGQTNEKLF
. | TRBV19 | ASKPLTGEDYGYT
. | TRBV25-1 | ASSVYVNEKLF
. | TRBV19 | ASSTRPAYGYT
. | TRBV19 | ASSMGPTGWPNQPQH
. | TRBV15 | ATSSKSGQGGTEAF